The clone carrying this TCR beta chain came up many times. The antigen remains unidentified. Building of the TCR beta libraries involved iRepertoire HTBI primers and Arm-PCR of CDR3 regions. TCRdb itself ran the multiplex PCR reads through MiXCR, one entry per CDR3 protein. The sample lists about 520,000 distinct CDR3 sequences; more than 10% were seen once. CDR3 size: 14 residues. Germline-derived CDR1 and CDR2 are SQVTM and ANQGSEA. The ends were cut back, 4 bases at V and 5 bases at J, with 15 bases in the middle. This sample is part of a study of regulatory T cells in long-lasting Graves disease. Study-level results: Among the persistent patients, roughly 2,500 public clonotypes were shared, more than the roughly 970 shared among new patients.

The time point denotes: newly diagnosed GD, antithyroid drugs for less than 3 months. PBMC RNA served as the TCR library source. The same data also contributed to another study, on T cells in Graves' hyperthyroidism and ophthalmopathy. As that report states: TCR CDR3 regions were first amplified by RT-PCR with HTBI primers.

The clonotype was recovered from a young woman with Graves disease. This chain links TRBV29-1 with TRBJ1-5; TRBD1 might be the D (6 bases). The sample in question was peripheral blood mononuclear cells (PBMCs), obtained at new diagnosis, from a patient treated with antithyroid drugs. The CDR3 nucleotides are TGCAGCGTTGCGGAACAGGGATCGGATCAGCCCCAGCATTTT. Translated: CSVAEQGSDQPQHF.